This T cell receptor (beta chain) is from a study of CD8 T cells in Susac syndrome. Random hexamers served to reverse transcribe roughly 0.45 to 1 ug RNA. Amplification of TCR beta CDR3 by immunoSEQ multiplex PCR spanned 54 Vbeta and 13 Jbeta. MiXCR, run by TCRdb on the immunoSEQ multiplex PCR reads, gives a single entry per CDR3 protein. The repertoire includes 150,000 to 200,000 distinct CDR3 sequences, 94% of them detected once, and 0.085% to 0.095% sits in the top ten. Trimming removed 4 bases from V and 2 bases from J; junction bases left unmatched: 6. The CDR3 spans 15 residues. CDR1 SGHTS and CDR2 YDEGEE come from the germline V gene. Those who served as multiple sclerosis controls were treatment-naive patients with stable or active relapsing-remitting disease.

This chain uses TRBV5-8 with TRBJ2-3, with 8 bases identical to TRBD1. The sample was CD4+ T cells from PBMCs. The receptor was derived from a human donor with multiple sclerosis. CDR3 DNA sequence: TGTGCCAGCAGCATCAGGGGGCGGGACACAGATACGCAGTATTTT. Amino acids: CASSIRGRDTDTQYF.